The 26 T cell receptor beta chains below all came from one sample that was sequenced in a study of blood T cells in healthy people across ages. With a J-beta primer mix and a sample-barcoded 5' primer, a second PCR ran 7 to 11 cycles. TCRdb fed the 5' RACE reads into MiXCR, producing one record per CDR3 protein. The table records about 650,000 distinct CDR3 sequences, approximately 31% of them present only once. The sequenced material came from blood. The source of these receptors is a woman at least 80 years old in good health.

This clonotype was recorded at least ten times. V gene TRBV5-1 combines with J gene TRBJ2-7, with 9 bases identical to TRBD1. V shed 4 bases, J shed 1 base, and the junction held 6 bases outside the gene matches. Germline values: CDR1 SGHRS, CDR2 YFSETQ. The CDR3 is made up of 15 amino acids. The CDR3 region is CASSPGTGISYEQYF. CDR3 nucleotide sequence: TGCGCCAGCAGCCCCGGGACAGGGATTTCCTACGAGCAGTACTTC.

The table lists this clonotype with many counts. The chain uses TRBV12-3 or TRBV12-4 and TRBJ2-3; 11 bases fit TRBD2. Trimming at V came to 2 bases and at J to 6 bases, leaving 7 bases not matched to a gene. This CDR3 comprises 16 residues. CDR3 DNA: TGTGCCAGCAGTTTATATAGCGGGGGGGCAAGGGATACGCAGTATTTT. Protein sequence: CASSLYSGGARDTQYF.

CDR3 region: CASSLEVVGPAYGYTF. CDR3 DNA sequence: TGTGCCAGCAGCTTAGAGGTGGTTGGGCCAGCCTATGGCTACACCTTC. The V gene is TRBV7-2, the J gene TRBJ1-2; D gene unclear. Germline-derived CDR1 and CDR2 are SGHTA and FQGNSA. This CDR3 has 16 amino acids. Trimming left V 1 base short and J 4 bases short, with 16 bases between.

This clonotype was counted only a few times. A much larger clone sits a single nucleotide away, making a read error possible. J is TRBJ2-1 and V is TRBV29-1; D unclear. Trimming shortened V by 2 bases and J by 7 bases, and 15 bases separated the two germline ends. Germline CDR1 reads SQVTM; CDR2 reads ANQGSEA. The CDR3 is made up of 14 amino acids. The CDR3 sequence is CSVERSPVGNEQFF. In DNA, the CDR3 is TGCAGCGTTGAAAGGTCGCCCGTGGGGAATGAGCAGTTCTTC.

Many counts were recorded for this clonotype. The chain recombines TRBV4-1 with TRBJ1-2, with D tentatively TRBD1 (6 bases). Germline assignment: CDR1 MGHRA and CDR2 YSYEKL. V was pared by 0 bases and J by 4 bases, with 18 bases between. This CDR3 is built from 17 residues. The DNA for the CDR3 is TGCGCCAGCAGCCAAGAGGGCCAAGGGGGGCAGGTCTATGGCTACACCTTC. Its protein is CASSQEGQGGQVYGYTF.

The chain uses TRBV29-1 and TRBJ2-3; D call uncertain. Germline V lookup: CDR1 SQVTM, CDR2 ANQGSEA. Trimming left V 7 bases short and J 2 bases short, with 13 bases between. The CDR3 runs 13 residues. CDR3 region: CSGFGGYTDTQYF. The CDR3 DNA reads TGCAGCGGGTTCGGCGGATACACAGATACGCAGTATTTT.

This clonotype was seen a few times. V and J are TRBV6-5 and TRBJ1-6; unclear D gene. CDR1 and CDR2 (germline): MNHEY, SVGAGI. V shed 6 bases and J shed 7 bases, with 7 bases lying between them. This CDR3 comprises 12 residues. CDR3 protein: CASRRLNSPLHF. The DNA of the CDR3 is TGTGCCAGCAGGCGTCTGAATTCACCCCTCCACTTT.

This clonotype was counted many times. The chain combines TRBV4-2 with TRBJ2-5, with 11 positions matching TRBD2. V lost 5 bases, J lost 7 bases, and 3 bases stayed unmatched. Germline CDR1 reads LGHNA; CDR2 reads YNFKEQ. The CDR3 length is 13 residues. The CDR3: CASSFTSGGTQYF. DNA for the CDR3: TGTGCCAGCAGCTTCACTAGCGGGGGGACCCAGTACTTC.

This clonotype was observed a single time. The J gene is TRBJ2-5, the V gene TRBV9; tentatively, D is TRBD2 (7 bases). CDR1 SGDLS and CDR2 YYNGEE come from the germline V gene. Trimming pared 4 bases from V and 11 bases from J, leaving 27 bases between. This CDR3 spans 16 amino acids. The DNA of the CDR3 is TGTGCCAGCAGCAAGGGGGGGGACCAAGGTAGAAGAGAGCAGTACTTC. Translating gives CASSKGGDQGRREQYF.

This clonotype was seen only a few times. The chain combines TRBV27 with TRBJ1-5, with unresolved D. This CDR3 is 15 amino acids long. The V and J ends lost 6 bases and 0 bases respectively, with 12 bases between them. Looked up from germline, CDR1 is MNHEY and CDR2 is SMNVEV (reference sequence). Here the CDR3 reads CASSPLGYSNQPQHF. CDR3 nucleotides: TGTGCCAGCAGCCCCCTAGGGTATAGCAATCAGCCCCAGCATTTT.

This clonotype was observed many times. CDR3 sequence reads: CAWSPTPTYEQYF. The CDR3 coding sequence is TGTGCCTGGAGTCCGACTCCTACCTACGAGCAGTACTTC. The chain combines TRBV30 with TRBJ2-7; D not resolved. The CDR3 runs 13 residues. Between the trimmed V and J ends, which lost 2 bases and 2 bases, there was a span of 10 bases. Per the germline V gene, CDR1 is GTSNPN and CDR2 is SVGIG (reference sequence).

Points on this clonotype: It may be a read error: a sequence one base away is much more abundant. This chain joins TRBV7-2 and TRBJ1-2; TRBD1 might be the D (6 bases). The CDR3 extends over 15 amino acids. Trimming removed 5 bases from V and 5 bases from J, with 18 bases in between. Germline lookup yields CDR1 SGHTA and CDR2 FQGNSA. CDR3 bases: TGTGCCAGCAGCGCATGGACAGCGGCTCCGTATGGCTACACCTTC. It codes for CASSAWTAAPYGYTF.

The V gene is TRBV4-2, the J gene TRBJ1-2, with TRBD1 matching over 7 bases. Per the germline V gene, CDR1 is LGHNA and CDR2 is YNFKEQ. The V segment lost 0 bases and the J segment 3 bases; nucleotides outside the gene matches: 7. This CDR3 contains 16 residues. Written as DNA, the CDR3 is TGTGCCAGCAGCCAAGACCTTCCAACAGGGGACTATGGCTACACCTTC. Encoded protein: CASSQDLPTGDYGYTF.

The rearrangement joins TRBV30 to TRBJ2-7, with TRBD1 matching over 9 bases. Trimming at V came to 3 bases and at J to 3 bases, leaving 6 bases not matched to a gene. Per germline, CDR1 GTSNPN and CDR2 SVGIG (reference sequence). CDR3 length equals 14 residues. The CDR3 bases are TGTGCCTGGAGGTCGCGGGACAGGGTCTACGAGCAGTACTTC. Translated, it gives CAWRSRDRVYEQYF.

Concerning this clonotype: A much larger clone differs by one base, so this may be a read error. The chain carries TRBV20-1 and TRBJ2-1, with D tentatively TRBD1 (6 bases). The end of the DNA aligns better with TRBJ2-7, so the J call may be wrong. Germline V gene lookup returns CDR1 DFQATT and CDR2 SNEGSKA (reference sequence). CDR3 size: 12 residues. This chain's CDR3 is CSAHRAGNEQYF. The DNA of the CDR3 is TGCAGTGCTCACAGGGCAGGGAATGAGCAGTACTTC.

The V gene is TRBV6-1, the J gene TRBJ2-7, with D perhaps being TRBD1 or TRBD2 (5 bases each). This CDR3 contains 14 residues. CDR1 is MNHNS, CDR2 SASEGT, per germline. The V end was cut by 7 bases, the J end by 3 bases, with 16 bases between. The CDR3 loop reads CASKSGPAGYEQYF. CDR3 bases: TGTGCCAGCAAATCGGGGCCAGCAGGCTACGAGCAGTACTTC.

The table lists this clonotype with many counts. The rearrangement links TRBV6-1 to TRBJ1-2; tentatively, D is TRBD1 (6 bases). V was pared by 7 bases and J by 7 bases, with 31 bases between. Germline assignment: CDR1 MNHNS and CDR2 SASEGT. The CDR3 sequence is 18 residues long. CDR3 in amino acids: CASIPRIQGRPRGSGYTF. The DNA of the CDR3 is TGTGCCAGCATCCCTCGAATCCAGGGCCGCCCCAGGGGTAGTGGCTACACCTTC.

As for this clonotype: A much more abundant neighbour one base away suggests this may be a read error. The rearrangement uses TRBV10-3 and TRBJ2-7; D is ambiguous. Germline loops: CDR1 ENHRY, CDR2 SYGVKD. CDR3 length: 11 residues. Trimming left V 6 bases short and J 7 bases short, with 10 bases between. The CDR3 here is CAISLNNEQYF. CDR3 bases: TGTGCCATCAGCCTCAACAATGAGCAGTACTTC.

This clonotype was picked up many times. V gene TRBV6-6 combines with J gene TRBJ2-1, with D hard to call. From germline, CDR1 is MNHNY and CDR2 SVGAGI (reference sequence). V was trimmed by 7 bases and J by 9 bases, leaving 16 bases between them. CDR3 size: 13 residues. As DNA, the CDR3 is TGTGCCAGCACCCACCGCAGCTTTGGTGAGCAGTTCTTC. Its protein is CASTHRSFGEQFF.

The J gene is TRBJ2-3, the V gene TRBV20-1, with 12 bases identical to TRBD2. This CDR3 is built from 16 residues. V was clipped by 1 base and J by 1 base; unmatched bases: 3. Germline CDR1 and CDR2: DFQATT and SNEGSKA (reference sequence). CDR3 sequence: CSARGPSGGGTDTQYF. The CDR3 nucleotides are TGCAGTGCTAGAGGCCCTAGCGGGGGGGGCACAGATACGCAGTATTTT.

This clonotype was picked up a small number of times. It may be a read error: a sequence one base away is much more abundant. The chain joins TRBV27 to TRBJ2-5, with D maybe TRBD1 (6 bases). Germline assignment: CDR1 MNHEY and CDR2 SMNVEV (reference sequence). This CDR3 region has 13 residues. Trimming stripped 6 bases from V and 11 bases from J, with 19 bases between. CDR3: CASRKTTGREQYF. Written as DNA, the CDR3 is TGTGCCAGCAGAAAGACTACAGGGCGTGAGCAGTACTTC.

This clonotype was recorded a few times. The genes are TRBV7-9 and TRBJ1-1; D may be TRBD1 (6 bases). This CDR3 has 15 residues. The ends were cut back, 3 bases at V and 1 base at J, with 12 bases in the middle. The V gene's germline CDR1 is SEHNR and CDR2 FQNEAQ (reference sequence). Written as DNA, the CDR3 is TGTGCCAGCAGCTTGGACAGTGGCACGAACACTGAAGCTTTCTTT. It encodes CASSLDSGTNTEAFF.

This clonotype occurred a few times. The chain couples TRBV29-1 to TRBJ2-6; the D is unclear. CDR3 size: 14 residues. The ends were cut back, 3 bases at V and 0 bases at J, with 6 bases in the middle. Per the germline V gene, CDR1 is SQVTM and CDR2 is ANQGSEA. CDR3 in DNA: TGCAGCGTTGAGCGCGCCTCTGGGGCCAACGTCCTGACTTTC. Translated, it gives CSVERASGANVLTF.

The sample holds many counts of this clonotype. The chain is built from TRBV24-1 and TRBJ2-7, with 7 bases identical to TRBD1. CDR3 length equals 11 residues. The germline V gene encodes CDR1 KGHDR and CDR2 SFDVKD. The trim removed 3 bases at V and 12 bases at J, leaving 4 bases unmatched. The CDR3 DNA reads TGTGCCACCAGTGATAAGGGGGACAGGTACTTC. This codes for CATSDKGDRYF.

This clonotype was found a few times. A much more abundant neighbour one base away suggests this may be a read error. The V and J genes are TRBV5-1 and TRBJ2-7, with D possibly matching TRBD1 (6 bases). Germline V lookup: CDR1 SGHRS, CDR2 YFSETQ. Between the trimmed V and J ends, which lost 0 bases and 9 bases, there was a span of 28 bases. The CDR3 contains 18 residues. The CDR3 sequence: CASSLDDSWGPIRFVQYF. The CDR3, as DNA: TGCGCCAGCAGCTTGGACGATTCGTGGGGGCCGATCCGTTTCGTGCAGTACTTC.

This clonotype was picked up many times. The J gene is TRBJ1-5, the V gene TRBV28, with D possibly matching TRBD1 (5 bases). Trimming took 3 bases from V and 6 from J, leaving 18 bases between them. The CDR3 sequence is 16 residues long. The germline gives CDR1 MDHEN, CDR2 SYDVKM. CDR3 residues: CASSFPGRGAGQPQHF. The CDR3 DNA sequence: TGTGCCAGCAGTTTCCCCGGCAGAGGGGCTGGTCAGCCCCAGCATTTT.